The present T cell receptor (beta chain) was sequenced within a study of post-analysis software for immune sequencing data. Unique molecular identifiers were carried by the TCR beta cDNA libraries. TCRdb reprocessed the PCR reads with MiXCR, giving one entry per CDR3 protein. The sample shows hundreds of thousands of distinct CDR3 sequences, 30% of them seen only once. From germline, CDR1 is SGHRS and CDR2 YFSETQ. This CDR3 has 15 residues. Trimming shortened V by 0 bases and J by 0 bases, and 7 bases separated the two germline ends. Study outcomes and limitations: Patients carried a few TRBV segments more frequently than controls did, and TRBV5-6, TRBV5-1 and TRBV20-1 were among them.

Comments on this clonotype: Antigen: not known.

This receptor was taken from a girl aged 5 to 17 with multiple sclerosis. The specimen sequenced was blood. The rearrangement joins TRBV5-1 to TRBJ1-3; no clear D. The CDR3 sequence: CASSLARSSGNTIYF. In DNA form, the CDR3 reads TGCGCCAGCAGCTTGGCTCGGAGCTCTGGAAACACCATATATTTT.